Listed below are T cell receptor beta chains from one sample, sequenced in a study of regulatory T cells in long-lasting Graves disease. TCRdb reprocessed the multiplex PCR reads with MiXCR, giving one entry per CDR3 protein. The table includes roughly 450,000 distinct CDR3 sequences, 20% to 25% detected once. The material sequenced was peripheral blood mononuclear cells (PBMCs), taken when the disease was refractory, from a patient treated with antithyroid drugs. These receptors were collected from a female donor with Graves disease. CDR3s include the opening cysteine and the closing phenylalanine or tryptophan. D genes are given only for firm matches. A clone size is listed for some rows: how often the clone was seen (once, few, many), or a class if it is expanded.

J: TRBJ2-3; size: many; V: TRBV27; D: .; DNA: TGTGCCAGCAGTTTATCTTGGGCCGAGGATACGCAGTATTTT; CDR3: CASSLSWAEDTQYF
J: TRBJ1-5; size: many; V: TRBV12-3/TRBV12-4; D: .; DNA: TGTGCCAGCCGTGAACAGTTGAATCAGCCCCAGCATTTT; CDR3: CASREQLNQPQHF
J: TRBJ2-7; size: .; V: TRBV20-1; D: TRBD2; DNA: TGCAGTGCTGGTCCACTAGCGGCGTCCTACGAGCAGTACTTC; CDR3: CSAGPLAASYEQYF
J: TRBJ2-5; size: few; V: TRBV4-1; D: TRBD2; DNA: TGCGCCAGCAGCCGAGACCCAGCGGGAGGGGAGACCCAGTACTTC; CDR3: CASSRDPAGGETQYF
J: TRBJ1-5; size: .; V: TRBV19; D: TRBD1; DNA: TGTGCCAGTAGTCTCTCGACAGGGGGGAGTCAGCCCCAGCATTTT; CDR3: CASSLSTGGSQPQHF
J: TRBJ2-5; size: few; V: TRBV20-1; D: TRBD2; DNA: TGCAGTGCTAGTAACCCCCTAGCGGGAGCAGGGGAGACCCAGTACTTC; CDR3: CSASNPLAGAGETQYF
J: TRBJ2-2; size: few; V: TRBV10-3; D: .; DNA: TGTGCCTCCCGGGGCGGGATAGGCGCCGGGGAGCTGTTTTTT; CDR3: CASRGGIGAGELFF
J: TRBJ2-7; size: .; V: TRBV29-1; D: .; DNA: TGCAGCGTTGGATCCCACGAGCAGTACTTC; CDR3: CSVGSHEQYF
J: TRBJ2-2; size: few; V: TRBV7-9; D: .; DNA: TGTGCCAGCAGTAACCTGCGCAGGGACACCGGGGAGCTGTTTTTT; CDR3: CASSNLRRDTGELFF
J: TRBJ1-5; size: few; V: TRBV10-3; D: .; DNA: TGTGCCATCAGTGAGTCCCACATCGCAGATTACTCATATAGCAATCAGCCCCAGCATTTT; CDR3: CAISESHIADYSYSNQPQHF
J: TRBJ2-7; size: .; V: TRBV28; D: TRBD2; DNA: TGTGCCAGCAGTCCCGGCCTCGAAAATAGCGGGAGGTATTACGAGCAGTACTTC; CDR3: CASSPGLENSGRYYEQYF
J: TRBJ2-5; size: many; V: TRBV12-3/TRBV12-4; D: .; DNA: TGTGCCAGCAGTTTAAGCGGTACAGAGACCCAGTACTTC; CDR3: CASSLSGTETQYF
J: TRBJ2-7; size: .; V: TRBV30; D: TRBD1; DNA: TGTGCCTGGAGTGGAAGGACAGGGGGCTTCTACGAGCAGTACTTC; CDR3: CAWSGRTGGFYEQYF
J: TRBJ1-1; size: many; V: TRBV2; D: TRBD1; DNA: TGTGCCAGCAGTGTTGTTGGGACAGGGGTAATCGTCACTGAAGCTTTCTTT; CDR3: CASSVVGTGVIVTEAFF
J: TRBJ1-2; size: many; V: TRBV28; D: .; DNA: TGTGCCAGCAGTTCCCCGGGACCCGCGTCTTATGGCTACACCTTC; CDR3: CASSSPGPASYGYTF
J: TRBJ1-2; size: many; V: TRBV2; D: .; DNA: TGTGCCAGCAGGGGGGACCGCCTTCTTAAAGGCTACACCTTC; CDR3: CASRGDRLLKGYTF
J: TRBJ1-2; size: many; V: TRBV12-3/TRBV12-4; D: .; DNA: TGTGCCAGCAGTCTGACGACAGGCCAAACGGGAGGCTACACCTTC; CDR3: CASSLTTGQTGGYTF
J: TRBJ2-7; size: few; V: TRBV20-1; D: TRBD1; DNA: TGCAGTGCTAGTAGGGGGGGGACAGGGAATCGGGTCGAGCAGTACTTC; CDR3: CSASRGGTGNRVEQYF
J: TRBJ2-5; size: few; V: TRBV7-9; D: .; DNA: TGTGCCAGCAGCTCCGGGCCCTGGGGTGAGACCCAGTACTTC; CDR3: CASSSGPWGETQYF
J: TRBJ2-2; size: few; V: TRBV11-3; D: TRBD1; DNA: TGTGCCAGCAGCTCCCGGGACAGGGGTACCGGGGAGCTGTTTTTT; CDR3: CASSSRDRGTGELFF